One sample yielded the 32 T cell receptor beta chains listed below, sequenced in a study of blood T cell repertoires in COVID-19. Assay: immunoSEQ multiplex PCR; the TCRdb copy retains only in-frame clones and omits some. The table has over 150,000 clones, around four fifths seen once. Sequenced input: peripheral blood. These receptor sequences come from an elderly woman with COVID-19, enrolled during active disease.

This clone was seen only once. J is TRBJ1-5 and V is TRBV4-2; a weak D match, TRBD1 (5 bases). The CDR3 extends over 14 amino acids. The V end lost 2 bases, the J end lost 5 bases, and 10 bases lay between the germline ends. Germline V gene data show CDR1 as LGHNA and CDR2 as YNFKEQ. The CDR3 DNA reads TGTGCCAGCAGCCAAACAGGCGGTGATCAGCCCCAGCATTTT. It specifies CASSQTGGDQPQHF.

The genes are TRBV10-3 and TRBJ2-1, with D possibly TRBD2 on 6 matching bases. The length of the CDR3 is 12 residues. Trimming stripped 6 bases from V and 7 bases from J, with 10 bases between. The germline gives CDR1 ENHRY, CDR2 SYGVKD. The DNA of the CDR3 is TGTGCCATCAGCGGGAGTGGTAATGAGCAGTTCTTC. This gives the protein CAISGSGNEQFF.

This chain joins TRBV7-3 and TRBJ2-5, with D perhaps matching TRBD2 (6 bases). Germline assignment: CDR1 SGHTA and CDR2 FQGTGA. The CDR3 covers 14 residues. Trimming pared 2 bases from V and 7 bases from J, leaving 14 bases between. The CDR3 region is CASSLGGSIGTQYF. DNA of the CDR3: TGTGCCAGCAGCTTAGGGGGGTCGATCGGGACCCAGTACTTC.

Only a few counts were recorded for this clone. The V gene is TRBV5-1, the J gene TRBJ1-2; no firm D call. The V gene's germline CDR1 is SGHRS and CDR2 YFSETQ. CDR3 length: 15 residues. Trimming took 4 bases from V and 4 from J, leaving 17 bases between them. The CDR3 sequence is CASSPQGRTSYGYTF. The CDR3 nucleotides are TGCGCCAGCAGCCCTCAAGGTAGGACTTCCTATGGCTACACCTTC. Using reference TRBV5-1 and TRBJ1-2 for the parts outside the CDR3, the full variable domain is KAGVTQTPRYLIKTRGQQVTLSCSPISGHRSVSWYQQTPGQGLQFLFEYFSETQRNKGNFPGRFSGRQFSNSRSEMNVSTLELGDSALYLCASSPQGRTSYGYTFGSGTRLTVV.

DNA for the CDR3: TGTGCCAGCAGTTACGGAACCGGGACTAGCGGGGGGGCCGAGTTCTTC. Its translation is CASSYGTGTSGGAEFF. This chain connects TRBV6-2 or TRBV6-3 to TRBJ2-1, with TRBD2 matching 16 bases. CDR1 is MNHEY, CDR2 SVGEGT, per germline. V shed 2 bases, J shed 14 bases, and the junction held 9 bases outside the gene matches. This CDR3 has 16 amino acids.

This chain connects TRBV4-2 to TRBJ2-7; 7 bases agree with TRBD2. This CDR3 region has 15 residues. Germline V CDR1 and CDR2: LGHNA, YNFKEQ. V was pared by 0 bases and J by 1 base, with 3 bases of the junction left unmatched. The DNA for the CDR3 is TGTGCCAGCAGCCAAGAACTAGCGCCTTCCTACGAGCAGTACTTC. As protein: CASSQELAPSYEQYF.

The chain uses TRBV2 and TRBJ1-4; no firm D call. The V end was cut by 3 bases, the J end by 10 bases, with 12 bases between. The CDR3 is made up of 13 amino acids. Germline V gene lookup returns CDR1 SNHLY and CDR2 FYNNEI. CDR3 amino acids: CASSDQRGIKLFF. The DNA of the CDR3 is TGTGCCAGCAGTGATCAACGGGGAATAAAACTGTTTTTT.

J is TRBJ1-1 and V is TRBV2; D call uncertain. The CDR3 extends over 14 amino acids. V was pared by 6 bases and J by 5 bases, with 16 bases between. Per germline, CDR1 SNHLY and CDR2 FYNNEI. CDR3 sequence: CASSRTADLTEAFF. CDR3 bases: TGTGCCAGCAGCCGAACGGCGGATCTAACTGAAGCTTTCTTT. The full variable domain, in which reference TRBV2 and TRBJ1-1 provide the parts outside the CDR3, is EPEVTQTPSHQVTQMGQEVILRCVPISNHLYFYWYRQILGQKVEFLVSFYNNEISEKSEIFDDQFSVERPDGSNFTLKIRSTKLEDSAMYFCASSRTADLTEAFFGQGTRLTVV.

This chain connects TRBV11-2 to TRBJ1-6; no clear D. Trimming pared 5 bases from V and 14 bases from J, leaving 19 bases between. The CDR3 runs 14 residues. CDR1 and CDR2 from the germline V gene are SGHAT and FQNNGV. CDR3 bases: TGTGCCAGCAGCACGCACCCCGGGGAAACGGCCCTCCACTTT. This codes for CASSTHPGETALHF.

The chain combines TRBV28 with TRBJ2-7; D is ambiguous. This CDR3 has 12 amino acids. Germline V lookup: CDR1 MDHEN, CDR2 SYDVKM. V was pared by 6 bases and J by 2 bases, with 8 bases between. CDR3 DNA: TGTGCCAGCAGAAGTACAGCCTACGAGCAGTACTTC. Its translation: CASRSTAYEQYF.

The CDR3 sequence is CASSFTGINTGELFF. DNA of the CDR3: TGTGCCAGCAGTTTTACAGGGATTAACACCGGGGAGCTGTTTTTT. The chain joins TRBV28 to TRBJ2-2; tentative D call: TRBD1 (6 bases). CDR1 is MDHEN and CDR2 is SYDVKM in the germline V gene. This CDR3 spans 15 amino acids. Trimming took off 3 bases at V and 2 bases at J, with 10 bases between the two ends.

The V and J genes are TRBV19 and TRBJ2-1; 11 bases line up with TRBD1. After removal of 5 bases from V and 9 bases from J, the junction contained 12 bases not matched to a gene. The CDR3 sequence is 16 residues long. In germline, CDR1 is LNHDA, CDR2 SQIVND (reference sequence). The CDR3 spells CASSATGQGVGSEQFF. CDR3 DNA sequence: TGTGCCAGTAGTGCAACGGGACAGGGGGTCGGTAGTGAGCAGTTCTTC.

With respect to this clone: A read error may produce the germline difference seen at one junction end. The CDR3 is CASSGAPVAYF. The CDR3 DNA reads as TGTGCCAGCAGTGGGGCGCCCGTGGCTTACTTC. V usage is TRBV12-3 or TRBV12-4 and J usage is TRBJ1-2, with D possibly being TRBD1 (5 bases). The CDR3 spans 11 residues.

The rearrangement uses TRBV6-5 and TRBJ2-7; D is perhaps TRBD2 (5 bases). Trimming stripped 3 bases from V and 7 bases from J, with 13 bases between. Germline V CDR1 and CDR2: MNHEY, SVGAGI. CDR3 length: 13 amino acids. The CDR3: CASSYRAAGEQYF. In DNA, the CDR3 is TGTGCCAGCAGTTATAGAGCGGCCGGGGAGCAGTACTTC.

The rearrangement uses TRBV19 and TRBJ1-6; 11 bases align to TRBD1. The CDR3 spans 16 residues. The V and J ends lost 3 bases and 10 bases, in that order; junction bases with no gene match: 8. Germline-derived CDR1 and CDR2 are LNHDA and SQIVND (reference sequence). CDR3 nucleotides: TGTGCCAGTAGTATCGTTGGACAGGGGGCGACCTCACCCCTCCACTTT. Translated: CASSIVGQGATSPLHF.

The chain couples TRBV5-1 to TRBJ2-7; D is perhaps TRBD1 (5 bases). The V gene's germline CDR1 is SGHRS and CDR2 YFSETQ. V was cut by 4 bases and J by 0 bases, with 11 bases left in between. The CDR3 runs to 14 residues. CDR3 region: CASSAQGSSYEQYF. CDR3 coding DNA: TGCGCCAGCAGCGCGCAGGGTAGCTCCTACGAGCAGTACTTC.

The rearrangement uses TRBV19 and TRBJ2-1; TRBD2 might be the D (6 bases). The CDR3 length is 13 residues. The ends were cut back, 5 bases at V and 12 bases at J, with 17 bases in the middle. The germline V gene encodes CDR1 LNHDA and CDR2 SQIVND (reference sequence). The DNA of the CDR3 is TGTGCCAGTAGTCCCACGACTAGTACCCGGCAGTTCTTC. Its translation: CASSPTTSTRQFF.

This clone occurred once. This chain joins TRBV29-1 and TRBJ1-2; TRBD1 agrees at 9 bases. CDR3 size: 13 residues. V shed 4 bases and J 5 bases; nucleotides not matched to a gene: 5. Germline V gene lookup returns CDR1 SQVTM and CDR2 ANQGSEA. CDR3 in amino acids: CSVGDRAEYGYTF. The CDR3 bases are TGCAGCGTTGGGGACAGGGCGGAGTATGGCTACACCTTC.

This clone was counted once. The rearrangement links TRBV19 to TRBJ2-5; 8 positions match TRBD1. The junction had 8 bases not matched to a gene; V was cut back by 9 bases and J by 5 bases. Per germline, CDR1 LNHDA and CDR2 SQIVND (reference sequence). This CDR3 comprises 13 residues. This chain's CDR3 is CASSSGGGETQYF. As DNA, the CDR3 is TGTGCCAGCAGCTCAGGGGGCGGTGAGACCCAGTACTTC.

The genes are TRBV3-1 (or the pseudogene TRBV3-2) and TRBJ1-6; D may be TRBD1 (5 bases). CDR1 is LGHDT, CDR2 YNNKEL, per germline (reference sequence). V gave up 4 bases and J gave up 8 bases, with 12 bases separating them. The CDR3 is 14 amino acids. Written as DNA, the CDR3 is TGTGCCAGCAGCCCCCTCGGGGGGTATTCACCCCTCCACTTT. Amino acid sequence: CASSPLGGYSPLHF.

The chain uses TRBV4-2 and TRBJ1-1, with TRBD1 as a possible D gene (6 bases). V was shortened by 2 bases and J by 1 base, with 20 bases between the two germline ends. There are 18 residues in the CDR3. Germline loops: CDR1 LGHNA, CDR2 YNFKEQ. Here the CDR3 reads CASSQSRDNHLPNTEAFF. CDR3 nucleotides: TGTGCCAGCAGCCAATCCCGGGACAACCACCTCCCGAACACTGAAGCTTTCTTT.

The chain couples TRBV6-2 or TRBV6-3 to TRBJ2-6, with 8 bases fitting TRBD1. The CDR3 length is 17 residues. CDR1 is MNHEY, CDR2 SVGEGT, per germline. V lost 5 bases and J lost 3; bases outside the gene matches: 9. The CDR3 DNA follows: TGTGCCAGCAGTGATCAGGGGGCGCTGAGTGGGGCCAACGTCCTGACTTTC. This sequence encodes CASSDQGALSGANVLTF.

The chain is built from TRBV6-1 and TRBJ1-4; TRBD1 is a possible D gene (5 bases). V was trimmed by 3 bases and J by 3 bases, leaving 5 bases between them. Germline V gene data show CDR1 as MNHNS and CDR2 as SASEGT. The CDR3 is made up of 13 amino acids. The CDR3: CASSETANEKLFF. In nucleotides, the CDR3 is TGTGCCAGCAGTGAGACAGCTAATGAAAAACTGTTTTTT.

CDR3 coding DNA: TGTGCCAGCAGACAGGCCTCTTTGAACAATGAGCAGTTCTTC. Protein product: CASRQASLNNEQFF. The rearrangement uses TRBV28 and TRBJ2-1; D might be TRBD1 (5 bases). V shed 6 bases and J shed 5 bases, with 14 bases lying between them. The CDR3 length is 14 residues. Germline V gene data show CDR1 as MDHEN and CDR2 as SYDVKM. The variable domain in full, with the rest retrieved from reference TRBV28 and TRBJ2-1, is DVKVTQSSRYLVKRTGEKVFLECVQDMDHENMFWYRQDPGLGLRLIYFSYDVKMKEKGDIPEGYSVSREKKERFSLILESASTNQTSMYLCASRQASLNNEQFFGPGTRLTVL.

V usage is TRBV19 and J usage is TRBJ2-5; 11 nucleotides align to TRBD2. The CDR3 loop spans 16 amino acids. The germline CDR1 and CDR2 sequences are LNHDA and SQIVND (reference sequence). V shed 4 bases, J shed 3 bases, and the junction held 7 bases outside the gene matches. CDR3 DNA sequence: TGTGCCAGTAGTACCACCGGGACTAGCGGCAAAGAGACCCAGTACTTC. It specifies CASSTTGTSGKETQYF.

The chain carries TRBV7-9 and TRBJ1-2; D remains ambiguous. Germline CDR1 reads SEHNR; CDR2 reads FQNEAQ (reference sequence). V was cut by 0 bases and J by 0 bases, with 5 bases left in between. The CDR3 totals 14 residues. Written as DNA, the CDR3 is TGTGCCAGCAGCTTAGCGCCGGCTAACTATGGCTACACCTTC. Translation: CASSLAPANYGYTF. The full variable domain, completed using reference TRBV7-9 and TRBJ1-2, is DTGVSQNPRHKITKRGQNVTFRCDPISEHNRLYWYRQTLGQGPEFLTYFQNEAQLEKSRLLSDRFSAERPKGSFSTLEIQRTEQGDSAMYLCASSLAPANYGYTFGSGTRLTVV.

The chain combines TRBV5-1 with TRBJ1-1, with a tentative D call TRBD1 (5 bases). V was clipped by 0 bases and J by 0 bases, with 9 bases between them. CDR1 is SGHRS and CDR2 is YFSETQ in the germline V gene. This CDR3 contains 15 residues. In DNA form, the CDR3 reads TGCGCCAGCAGCTTGGGACAGAGCATGAACACTGAAGCTTTCTTT. This translates into CASSLGQSMNTEAFF. Full variable domain (rest looked up from reference TRBV5-1 and TRBJ1-1): KAGVTQTPRYLIKTRGQQVTLSCSPISGHRSVSWYQQTPGQGLQFLFEYFSETQRNKGNFPGRFSGRQFSNSRSEMNVSTLELGDSALYLCASSLGQSMNTEAFFGQGTRLTVV.

The chain has TRBV3-1 (or the pseudogene TRBV3-2) and TRBJ2-1, with 7 nucleotides matching TRBD2. V was clipped by 4 bases and J by 7 bases; unmatched bases: 13. This CDR3 contains 16 residues. The germline gives CDR1 LGHDT, CDR2 YNNKEL (reference sequence). The CDR3 bases are TGTGCCAGCAGCCGAATGGAGGGAGGGCGGGGAAATGAGCAGTTCTTC. Amino acid sequence: CASSRMEGGRGNEQFF.

The chain's CDR3 is CASSLDKAGGHPDTQYF. The DNA for the CDR3 is TGTGCCAGCAGTTTGGACAAAGCGGGAGGCCACCCAGATACGCAGTATTTT. The chain combines TRBV27 with TRBJ2-3, with 9 nucleotides matching TRBD2. Germline CDR1 MNHEY, CDR2 SMNVEV (reference sequence). CDR3 size: 17 residues. The V and J ends lost 3 bases and 4 bases, in that order; junction bases with no gene match: 11.

V is TRBV5-5 and J is TRBJ2-7; D perhaps matches TRBD1 (5 bases). This CDR3 is 14 amino acids long. Between the trimmed V and J ends, which lost 4 bases and 2 bases, there was a span of 13 bases. Per the germline V gene, CDR1 is SGHKS and CDR2 is YYEKEE (reference sequence). For the CDR3, the DNA is TGTGCCAGCAGCAGGCAGGGCACCACCTACGAGCAGTACTTC. Residues: CASSRQGTTYEQYF.

This clone turned up a few times. This chain uses TRBV5-1 with TRBJ1-3; 7 positions match TRBD1. The CDR3 is 13 residues long. CDR1 is SGHRS and CDR2 is YFSETQ in the germline V gene. Losses at the gene ends were 7 bases for V and 0 bases for J; bases not matched to a gene: 1. The CDR3 sequence is CASWDSSGNTIYF. CDR3 nucleotides: TGCGCCAGCTGGGACAGCTCTGGAAACACCATATATTTT.

This clone turned up a few times. This rearrangement joins TRBV19 to TRBJ1-1, with TRBD1 matching 7 bases. The CDR3 is 14 residues long. V gave up 4 bases and J gave up 1 base; unmatched junction bases: 3. The V gene's germline CDR1 is LNHDA and CDR2 SQIVND (reference sequence). CDR3 sequence reads: CASSTQGPNTEAFF. CDR3 bases: TGTGCCAGTAGTACACAGGGGCCGAACACTGAAGCTTTCTTT.